The 21 T cell receptor beta chains given below trace back to one sample, sequenced in a study of graft-versus-host responses after intestinal transplantation. The assay was immunoSEQ multiplex PCR, and TCRdb's table has in-frame clones only and misses some. Of over 55,000 clones in the sample, around 82% were seen once. These TCRs are of unknown antigen specificity. Material: unstimulated CD4+ T cells sorted from spleen or lymph node cells, obtained before transplant. The receptors originated from a human donor who was the organ donor for an intestinal transplant.

The DNA of the CDR3 is TGTGCCAGCTGCCGGGACTCAACTAATGAAAAACTGTTTTTT. Translation gives CASCRDSTNEKLFF. The chain combines TRBV6-1 with TRBJ1-4, with D tentatively TRBD1 (5 bases). CDR3 size: 14 residues. Germline loops: CDR1 MNHNS, CDR2 SASEGT. Trimming removed 8 bases from V and 0 bases from J, with 10 bases in between.

This sequence joins TRBV7-9 and TRBJ2-4, with a possible D match to TRBD2 (6 bases). The V gene's germline CDR1 is SEHNR and CDR2 FQNEAQ (reference sequence). The CDR3 covers 15 residues. V was pared by 5 bases and J by 7 bases, with 18 bases between. The CDR3 nucleotides are TGTGCCAGCAGCCCGTTCGGCCCGAGCGGGAACATTCAGTACTTC. This encodes CASSPFGPSGNIQYF.

The V gene is TRBV7-8, the J gene TRBJ1-5; no definite D call. Germline lookup yields CDR1 SGHVS and CDR2 FQNEAQ. The V end lost 2 bases, the J end lost 3 bases, and 8 bases lay between the germline ends. This CDR3 spans 14 amino acids. CDR3 DNA sequence: TGTGCCAGCAGCTTAACTAACCTCAATCAGCCCCAGCATTTT. This codes for CASSLTNLNQPQHF.

This CDR3 reads CASERTDTRDTQYF. The DNA of the CDR3 is TGTGCCAGCGAAAGGACTGACACCCGAGATACGCAGTATTTT. V and J are TRBV5-6 and TRBJ2-3, with a possible D match to TRBD2 (5 bases). Trimming cost V 7 bases and J 5 bases, with 17 bases left between them. This CDR3 has 14 residues. Germline V lookup: CDR1 SGHDT, CDR2 YYEEEE.

V is TRBV6-5 and J is TRBJ1-6; the D gene is possibly TRBD1 (5 bases). Germline CDR1 is MNHEY and CDR2 is SVGAGI. Trimming pared 0 bases from V and 10 bases from J, leaving 16 bases between. The CDR3 length is 16 residues. In DNA form, the CDR3 reads TGTGCCAGCAGTTACTCGAAGCTCCGGGGGGTCTCACCCCTCCACTTT. This sequence encodes CASSYSKLRGVSPLHF.

J is TRBJ1-1 and V is TRBV28; a weak D match, TRBD1 (6 bases). Germline loops: CDR1 MDHEN, CDR2 SYDVKM. CDR3 length: 16 residues. V was cut by 3 bases and J by 1 base, with 15 bases left in between. The CDR3 coding sequence is TGTGCCAGCAGTTTTACAGCCCCGGGACAGAACACTGAAGCTTTCTTT. It encodes CASSFTAPGQNTEAFF.

The rearrangement links TRBV11-2 to TRBJ2-1; the match to TRBD2 covers 11 bases. Germline loops: CDR1 SGHAT, CDR2 FQNNGV. V lost 2 bases, J lost 13 bases, and 7 bases stayed unmatched. The CDR3 contains 14 residues. CDR3: CASSLNGLAGGQFF. In DNA, the CDR3 is TGTGCCAGCAGCTTAAATGGTCTAGCGGGGGGACAGTTCTTC.

V gene TRBV5-4 combines with J gene TRBJ1-2; TRBD1 agrees at 7 bases. This CDR3 contains 13 residues. CDR1 and CDR2 from the germline V gene are SGHNT and YYREEE (reference sequence). V was clipped by 3 bases and J by 6 bases; unmatched bases: 5. The CDR3 sequence is CASSWTGADGYTF. CDR3 DNA: TGTGCCAGCAGCTGGACAGGAGCTGATGGCTACACCTTC.

The chain employs TRBV6-1 and TRBJ1-1, with D uncertain. This CDR3 has 10 residues. Trimming removed 7 bases from V and 10 bases from J, with 10 bases in between. Per the germline V gene, CDR1 is MNHNS and CDR2 is SASEGT. The CDR3, as DNA: TGTGCCAGCATTTTGAGTAGAGCTTTCTTT. This encodes CASILSRAFF.

This rearrangement joins TRBV9 to TRBJ1-4, with 11 bases identical to TRBD1. Unmatched junction bases numbered 2, after V lost 3 bases and J lost 4 bases. Germline assignment: CDR1 SGDLS and CDR2 YYNGEE. CDR3 length: 15 amino acids. CDR3 DNA: TGTGCCAGCAGCGAGGGGACAGGGGGTAATGAAAAACTGTTTTTT. It specifies CASSEGTGGNEKLFF.

The chain carries TRBV2 and TRBJ2-5; D is perhaps TRBD1 (6 bases). This CDR3 region has 14 residues. Per germline, CDR1 SNHLY and CDR2 FYNNEI. The germline V and J ends were trimmed by 4 bases and 3 bases, with 12 bases remaining between them. This chain's CDR3 is CASSGPAGEETQYF. CDR3 nucleotides: TGTGCCAGCAGTGGCCCCGCAGGGGAAGAGACCCAGTACTTC.

The rearrangement links TRBV5-6 to TRBJ2-2, with TRBD1 matching over 7 bases. The CDR3 spans 16 residues. With V trimmed by 2 bases and J by 1 base, 5 bases remained unmatched. Looked up from germline, CDR1 is SGHDT and CDR2 is YYEEEE. The CDR3 DNA sequence: TGTGCCAGCAGCTTCACCGGGACAGAGAACACCGGGGAGCTGTTTTTT. It is translated as CASSFTGTENTGELFF. The variable domain in full, with the rest retrieved from reference TRBV5-6 and TRBJ2-2, is DAGVTQSPTHLIKTRGQQVTLRCSPKSGHDTVSWYQQALGQGPQFIFQYYEEEERQRGNFPDRFSGHQFPNYSSELNVNALLLGDSALYLCASSFTGTENTGELFFGEGSRLTVL.

The chain employs TRBV5-6 and TRBJ2-7; 7 bases match TRBD1. Germline V gene sequence: CDR1 SGHDT, CDR2 YYEEEE. This CDR3 region has 14 residues. J was trimmed by 0 bases and V by 4 bases; bases with no gene match: 4. CDR3 sequence: CASSRWDSSYEQYV. The CDR3 region has the DNA TGTGCCAGCAGCCGCTGGGACAGCTCCTACGAGCAGTACGTC.

This sequence joins TRBV18 and TRBJ1-5; no definite D call. The CDR3 contains 13 residues. Per the germline V gene, CDR1 is KGHSH and CDR2 is LQKENI. V was shortened by 3 bases and J by 8 bases, with 11 bases between the two germline ends. The CDR3 loop is CASSPAEVEPQHF. The DNA of the CDR3 is TGTGCCAGCTCACCCGCTGAGGTGGAGCCCCAGCATTTT.

This clone was counted a single time. The chain uses TRBV15 and TRBJ1-5, with 9 bases lining up with TRBD1. CDR1 is LNHNV and CDR2 is YYDKDF in the germline V gene (reference sequence). This CDR3 is 22 amino acids long. The J segment lost 3 bases and the V segment lost 5 bases, leaving 26 bases of the junction unmatched. CDR3 DNA: TGTGCCACCAGCCTATCTCGGGGACAGGGCCCCGGGGGACAGAAAAACAATCAGCCCCAGCATTTT. This encodes CATSLSRGQGPGGQKNNQPQHF.

This chain joins TRBV7-3 and TRBJ2-3, with 8 bases that match TRBD2. This CDR3 has 14 residues. The germline CDR1 and CDR2 sequences are SGHTA and FQGTGA. After removal of 5 bases from V and 5 bases from J, the junction contained 6 bases not matched to a gene. CDR3 amino acids: CASSNSGVGDTQYF. As DNA, the CDR3 is TGTGCCAGCAGCAATAGCGGGGTAGGAGATACGCAGTATTTT.

The rearrangement joins TRBV2 to TRBJ1-4, with 7 positions matching TRBD1. CDR3 length: 15 residues. Germline V CDR1 and CDR2: SNHLY, FYNNEI. Trimming cost V 9 bases and J 5 bases; bases outside gene matches: 12. CDR3 sequence: CASRPVAGGNEKLFF. DNA of the CDR3: TGTGCCAGTCGCCCGGTGGCAGGGGGGAATGAAAAACTGTTTTTT.

This rearrangement joins TRBV6-1 to TRBJ1-4, with D possibly matching TRBD1 (5 bases). In germline, CDR1 is MNHNS, CDR2 SASEGT. V shed 4 bases and J shed 8 bases, with 14 bases lying between them. The CDR3 is 14 amino acids. The CDR3 sequence: CASSVTGLAEKLFF. DNA of the CDR3: TGTGCCAGCAGTGTTACAGGTTTAGCCGAAAAACTGTTTTTT.

The rearrangement uses TRBV7-2 and TRBJ2-2, with a possible D match to TRBD2 (5 bases). CDR3 length: 14 residues. The germline CDR1 and CDR2 sequences are SGHTA and FQGNSA. Between the trimmed V and J ends, which lost 1 base and 4 bases, there was a span of 7 bases. CDR3 sequence: CASSLDGSTGELFF. The DNA for the CDR3 is TGTGCCAGCAGCTTAGATGGGAGCACCGGGGAGCTGTTTTTT.

V gene TRBV7-2 combines with J gene TRBJ1-1; tentative D call: TRBD1 (5 bases). Germline loops: CDR1 SGHTA, CDR2 FQGNSA. Trimming removed 6 bases from V and 0 bases from J, with 20 bases in between. The CDR3 consists of 17 residues. The CDR3 nucleotides are TGTGCCAGCAGTCGAATAAGTCAGGGACTCATGAACACTGAAGCTTTCTTT. Residues: CASSRISQGLMNTEAFF.

This chain connects TRBV19 to TRBJ2-1; D may be TRBD1 (6 bases). CDR1 LNHDA and CDR2 SQIVND come from the germline V gene (reference sequence). V dropped 1 base and J dropped 8 bases, with 9 bases sitting between them. The CDR3 extends over 13 amino acids. The CDR3 coding sequence is TGTGCCAGTAGTATAGGGGCAGGGGATGAGCAGTTCTTC. Translating it yields CASSIGAGDEQFF.